The sequence of this T cell receptor beta chain was determined in a study of T cell responses to AZD1222 COVID-19 vaccine (dated by TCRdb to about 2021). Background for the entire study: A total of around 240 trial participants underwent TCR sequencing, of whom roughly 210 had received two doses of AZD1222 and some 25 had received two doses of the MenACWY control vaccine. Trial participants were enrolled by age into subgroups of 18-55, 56-69 and 70-plus years, and about 150, 27 and 61 TCR-sequenced participants, respectively, were included in these subgroups. The research as a whole found: In the small 56-69-year group, the increase in depth fell short of significance, most likely because of low power. A significant rise in spike-specific TCR breadth and depth was observed after two AZD1222 doses relative to day 0 and relative to MenACWY recipients. Reportedly, almost half of the unique spike-specific TCRs recognized epitopes lying outside the regions that are mutated in the B.1.351 and B.1.1.7 variants. Participants were mostly white British and included more females than males, and it was suggested by the authors that clonal diversity may have been underestimated. Because no day 14 peak-response samples were available, the repertoires could be characterized only after the peak T cell response. Conclusions about previously exposed vaccinees are limited because only six or seven AZD1222 recipients were SARS-CoV-2 seropositive at baseline. The whole spike protein was spanned by vaccine-associated CD4 TCRs, and dominant responses were seen in regions 160-218 and 743-854.

The CDR3 regions of human TCRbeta chains were subjected to immunosequencing. In the paper's pipeline: Repertoire TCRs were checked for matches against a reference library of SARS-CoV-2-specific TCRs that had been generated using the MIRA antigen-specificity platform. Breadth was defined as the fraction of unique TCRs that were SARS-CoV-2-associated. Depth was defined as the fraction of total T cells that were SARS-CoV-2-associated. Each spike-specific TCR was assigned to its reactive spike region and to a CD4 or CD8 class using the MIRA data. Log10-transformed breadth and depth values were compared by one-way ANOVA with Sidak's multiple comparisons tests. TCRdb limited this immuneACCESS table to in-frame rearrangements with V and J called. A share of clones is missing; checked studies link under half to unresolved V genes, and the rest is unexplained. The DNA gave D and trimming, while V, J and clone size come from that table. The sample table records about 220,000 clones; under 95% of these occur just once. Less than 1.2% of the sample is taken by the ten largest.

The CDR3 spans 14 residues, from the cysteine through the phenylalanine. The kept DNA is CDR3 alone, 42 bases in frame from the first base. V and J are trimmed by 4 bases and 4 bases, and the gene matches miss 7 bases of the junction. Reading the germline V gene gives CDR1 SGHRS and CDR2 YFSETQ. In the case of this clone: Its antigen specificity is not known. Qualities for individual bases were not recorded, and no much larger clone is one base off.

In the paper's terms, the time point label means: baseline before first vaccination. The label giving this sample's treatment or condition can be read as: meningococcal conjugate vaccine given as trial control. Samples from vaccinated people were obtained from the UK trials COV001 and COV002, which included a single-blind randomized controlled phase 2/3 trial of AZD1222 (ChAdOx1 nCoV-19) in healthy adults. Trial participant PBMC samples were collected at day 0 and day 28 after the second dose for TCRbeta chain sequencing. Sample: peripheral blood, taken on day 0 of MenACWY control vaccination. Recombination joined TRBV5-1 with TRBJ1-2; 7 bases in the junction line up with TRBD1. The receptor comes from an adult in good health. The base sequence is TGCGCCAGCAGCCCAGGGGACAGAATCTATGGCTACACCTTC. This yields the protein CASSPGDRIYGYTF.